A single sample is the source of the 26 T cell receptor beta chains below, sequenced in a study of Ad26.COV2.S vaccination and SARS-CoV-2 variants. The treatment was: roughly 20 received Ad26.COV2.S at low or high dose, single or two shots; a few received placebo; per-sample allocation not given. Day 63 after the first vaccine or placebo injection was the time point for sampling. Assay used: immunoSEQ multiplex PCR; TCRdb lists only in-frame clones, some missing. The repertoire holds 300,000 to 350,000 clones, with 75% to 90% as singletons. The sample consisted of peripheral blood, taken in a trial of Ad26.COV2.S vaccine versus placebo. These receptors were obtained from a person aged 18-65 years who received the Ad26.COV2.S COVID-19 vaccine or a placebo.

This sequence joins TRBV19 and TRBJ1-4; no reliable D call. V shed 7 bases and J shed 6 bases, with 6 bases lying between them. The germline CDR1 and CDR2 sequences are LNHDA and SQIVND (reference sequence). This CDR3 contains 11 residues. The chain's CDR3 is CASKFDEKLFF. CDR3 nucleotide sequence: TGTGCCAGTAAATTCGATGAAAAACTGTTTTTT. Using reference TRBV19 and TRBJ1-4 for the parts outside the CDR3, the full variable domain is DGGITQSPKYLFRKEGQNVTLSCEQNLNHDAMYWYRQDPGQGLRLIYYSQIVNDFQKGDIAEGYSVSREKKESFPLTVTSAQKNPTAFYLCASKFDEKLFFGSGTQLSVL.

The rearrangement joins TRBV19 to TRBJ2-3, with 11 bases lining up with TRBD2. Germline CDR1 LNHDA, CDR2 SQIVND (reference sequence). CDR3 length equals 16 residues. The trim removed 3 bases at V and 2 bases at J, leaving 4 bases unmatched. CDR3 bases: TGTGCCAGTAGTATGACTAGCGGGACCAACACAGATACGCAGTATTTT. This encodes CASSMTSGTNTDTQYF.

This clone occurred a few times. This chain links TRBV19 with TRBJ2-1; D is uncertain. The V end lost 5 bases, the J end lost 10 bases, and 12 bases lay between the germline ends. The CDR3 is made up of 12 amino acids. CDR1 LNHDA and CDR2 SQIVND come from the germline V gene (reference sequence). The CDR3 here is CASSFLAGEQFF. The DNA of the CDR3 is TGTGCCAGTAGTTTTCTTGCCGGCGAGCAGTTCTTC.

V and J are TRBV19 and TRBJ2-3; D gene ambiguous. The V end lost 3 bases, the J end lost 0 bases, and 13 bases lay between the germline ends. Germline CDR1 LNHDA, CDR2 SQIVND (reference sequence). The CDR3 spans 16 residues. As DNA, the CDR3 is TGTGCCAGTAGTATTCAGAGCTCATCTAGCACAGATACGCAGTATTTT. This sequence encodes CASSIQSSSSTDTQYF.

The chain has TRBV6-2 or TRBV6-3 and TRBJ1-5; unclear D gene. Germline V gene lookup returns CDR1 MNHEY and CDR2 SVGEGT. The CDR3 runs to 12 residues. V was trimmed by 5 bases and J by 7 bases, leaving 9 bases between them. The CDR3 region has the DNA TGTGCCAGCAGTCTCCCGTTGCAGCCCCAGCATTTT. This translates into CASSLPLQPQHF.

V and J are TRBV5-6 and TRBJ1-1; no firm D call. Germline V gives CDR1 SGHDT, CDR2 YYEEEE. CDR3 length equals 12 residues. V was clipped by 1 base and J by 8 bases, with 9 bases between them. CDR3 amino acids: CASSLLSAEAFF. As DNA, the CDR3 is TGTGCCAGCAGCTTGTTGAGCGCCGAAGCTTTCTTT.

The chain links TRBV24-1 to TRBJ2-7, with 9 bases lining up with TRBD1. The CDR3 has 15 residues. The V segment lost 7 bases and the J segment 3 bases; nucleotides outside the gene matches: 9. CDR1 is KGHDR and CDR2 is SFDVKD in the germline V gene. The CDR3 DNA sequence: TGTGCCACCAGCGGAGACAGGGGGAATGGCTACGAGCAGTACTTC. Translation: CATSGDRGNGYEQYF.

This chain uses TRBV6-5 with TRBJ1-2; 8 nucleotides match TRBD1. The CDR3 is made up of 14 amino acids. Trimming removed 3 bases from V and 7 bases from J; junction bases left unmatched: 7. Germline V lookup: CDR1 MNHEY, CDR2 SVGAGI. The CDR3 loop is CASSYSDRDGGYTF. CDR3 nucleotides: TGTGCCAGCAGTTATTCGGACAGGGACGGTGGCTACACCTTC.

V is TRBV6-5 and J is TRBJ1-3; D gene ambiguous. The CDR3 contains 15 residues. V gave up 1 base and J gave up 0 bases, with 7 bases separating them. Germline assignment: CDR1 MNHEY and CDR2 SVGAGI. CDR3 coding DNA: TGTGCCAGCAGTTACTTTTTGGGCTCTGGAAACACCATATATTTT. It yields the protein CASSYFLGSGNTIYF.

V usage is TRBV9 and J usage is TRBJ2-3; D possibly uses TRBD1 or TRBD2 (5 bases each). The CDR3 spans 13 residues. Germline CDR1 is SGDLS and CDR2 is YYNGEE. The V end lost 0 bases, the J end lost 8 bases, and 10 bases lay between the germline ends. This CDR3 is CASSVGVGGTQYF. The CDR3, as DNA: TGTGCCAGCAGCGTAGGGGTTGGGGGTACGCAGTATTTT.

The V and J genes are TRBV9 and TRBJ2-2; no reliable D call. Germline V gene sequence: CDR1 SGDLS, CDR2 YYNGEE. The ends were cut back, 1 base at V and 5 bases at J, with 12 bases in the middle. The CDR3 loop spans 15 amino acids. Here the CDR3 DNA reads TGTGCCAGCAGCGTAACCGGCAGTGAGACCGGGGAGCTGTTTTTT. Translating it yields CASSVTGSETGELFF.

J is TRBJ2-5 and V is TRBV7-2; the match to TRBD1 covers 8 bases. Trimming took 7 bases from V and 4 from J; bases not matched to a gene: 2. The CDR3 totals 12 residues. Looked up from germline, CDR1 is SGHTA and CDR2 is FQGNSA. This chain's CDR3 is CASNDRGETQYF. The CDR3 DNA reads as TGTGCCAGCAACGACAGGGGAGAGACCCAGTACTTC.

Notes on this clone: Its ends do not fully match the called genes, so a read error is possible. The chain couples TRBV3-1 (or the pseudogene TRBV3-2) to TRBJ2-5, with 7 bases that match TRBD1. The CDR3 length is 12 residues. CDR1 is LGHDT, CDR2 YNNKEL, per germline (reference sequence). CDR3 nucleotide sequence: TGTGCCAGCAGCCGTCCCGGGACAGACTTGAACTTC. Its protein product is CASSRPGTDLNF.

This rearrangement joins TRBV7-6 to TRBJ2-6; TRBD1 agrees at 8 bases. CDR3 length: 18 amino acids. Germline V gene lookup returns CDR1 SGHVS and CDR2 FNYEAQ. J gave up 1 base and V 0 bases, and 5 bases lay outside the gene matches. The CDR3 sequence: CASSLARGQVSGANVLTF. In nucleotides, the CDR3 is TGTGCCAGCAGCTTAGCGAGGGGACAGGTGTCTGGGGCCAACGTCCTGACTTTC.

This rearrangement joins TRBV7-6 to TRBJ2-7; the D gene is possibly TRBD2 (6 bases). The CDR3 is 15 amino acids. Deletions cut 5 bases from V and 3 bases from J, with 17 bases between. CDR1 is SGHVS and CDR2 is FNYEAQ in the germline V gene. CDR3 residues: CASSPAGLPFYEQYF. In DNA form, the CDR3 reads TGTGCCAGCAGCCCCGCCGGACTACCTTTCTACGAGCAGTACTTC.

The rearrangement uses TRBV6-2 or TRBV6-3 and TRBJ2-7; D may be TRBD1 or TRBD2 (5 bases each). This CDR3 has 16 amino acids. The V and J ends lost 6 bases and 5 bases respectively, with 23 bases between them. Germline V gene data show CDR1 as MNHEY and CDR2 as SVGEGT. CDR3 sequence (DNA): TGTGCCAGCAGCTTGATACGGGACGCGGTTCGTCACGAGCAGTACTTC. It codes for CASSLIRDAVRHEQYF.

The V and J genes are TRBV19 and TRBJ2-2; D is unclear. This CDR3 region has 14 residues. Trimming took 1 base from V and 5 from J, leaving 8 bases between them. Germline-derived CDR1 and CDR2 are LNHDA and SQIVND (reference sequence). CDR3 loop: CASSIVGVTGELFF. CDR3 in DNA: TGTGCCAGTAGTATAGTTGGAGTTACCGGGGAGCTGTTTTTT.

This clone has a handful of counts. CDR3 region: CASSQGTRAPNQPQHF. As DNA, the CDR3 is TGTGCCAGCAGTCAGGGTACAAGGGCACCGAATCAGCCCCAGCATTTT. The chain couples TRBV2 to TRBJ1-5; weak D call: TRBD1 (5 bases). The CDR3 is 16 residues long. Trimming cost V 5 bases and J 4 bases, with 18 bases left between them. CDR1 and CDR2 from the germline V gene are SNHLY and FYNNEI.

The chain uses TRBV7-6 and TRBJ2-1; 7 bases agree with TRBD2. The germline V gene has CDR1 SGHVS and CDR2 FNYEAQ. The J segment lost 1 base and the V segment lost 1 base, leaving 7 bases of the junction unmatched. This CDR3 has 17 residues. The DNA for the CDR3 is TGTGCCAGCAGCTTAGTGGCCGGCGGGAGATCCTACAATGAGCAGTTCTTC. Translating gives CASSLVAGGRSYNEQFF.

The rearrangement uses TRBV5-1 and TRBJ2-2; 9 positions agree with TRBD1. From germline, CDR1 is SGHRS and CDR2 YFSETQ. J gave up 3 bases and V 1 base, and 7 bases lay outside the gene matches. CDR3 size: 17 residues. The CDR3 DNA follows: TGCGCCAGCAGCTTGCGAGGGGACAGGGATTACACCGGGGAGCTGTTTTTT. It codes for CASSLRGDRDYTGELFF.

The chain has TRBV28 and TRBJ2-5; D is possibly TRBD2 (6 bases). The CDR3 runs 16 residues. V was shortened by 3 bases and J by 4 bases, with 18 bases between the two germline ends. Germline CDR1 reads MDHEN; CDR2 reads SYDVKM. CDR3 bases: TGTGCCAGCAGTTTTGGGGGGTACGGGGTTGGAGAGACCCAGTACTTC. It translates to CASSFGGYGVGETQYF.

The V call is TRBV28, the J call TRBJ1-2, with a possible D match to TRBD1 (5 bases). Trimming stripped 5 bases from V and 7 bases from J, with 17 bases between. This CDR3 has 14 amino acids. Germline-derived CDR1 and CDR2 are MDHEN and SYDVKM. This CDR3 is CASSTGAGGGGYTF. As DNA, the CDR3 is TGTGCCAGCAGTACCGGGGCCGGCGGGGGTGGCTACACCTTC.

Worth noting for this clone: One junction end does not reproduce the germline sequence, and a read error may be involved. CDR3 nucleotide sequence: TGTGCCAGCAGCCAAGGTGTCTCAGTAGAGGCCCAGTACTTC. Amino acids: CASSQGVSVEAQYF. The chain is built from TRBV3-1 (or the pseudogene TRBV3-2) and TRBJ2-5; D is ambiguous. The CDR3 runs to 14 residues. Germline-derived CDR1 and CDR2 are LGHDT and YNNKEL (reference sequence).

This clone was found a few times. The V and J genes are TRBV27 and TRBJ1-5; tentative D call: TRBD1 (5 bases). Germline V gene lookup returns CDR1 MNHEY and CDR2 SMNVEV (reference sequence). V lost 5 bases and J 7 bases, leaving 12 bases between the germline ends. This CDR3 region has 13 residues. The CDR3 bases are TGTGCCAGCAGTCCCGAGAGGGGCCAGCCCCAGCATTTT. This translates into CASSPERGQPQHF.

CDR3 nucleotides: TGTGCCAGTAGTATTCCCGTGGCTAACTATGGCTACACCTTC. This encodes CASSIPVANYGYTF. V gene TRBV19 combines with J gene TRBJ1-2; no firm D call. Germline lookup yields CDR1 LNHDA and CDR2 SQIVND (reference sequence). CDR3 length equals 14 residues. V dropped 3 bases and J dropped 0 bases, with 8 bases sitting between them.

The CDR3 DNA is TGCGCCAGCAGCCAAGGGGAGCGGACCAAAAACATTCAGTACTTC. It codes for CASSQGERTKNIQYF. The gene calls are TRBV4-1 and TRBJ2-4, with D maybe TRBD2 (5 bases). The length of the CDR3 is 15 residues. Germline CDR1 reads MGHRA; CDR2 reads YSYEKL. Trimming took 1 base from V and 2 from J, leaving 9 bases between them.